This T cell receptor (beta chain) came from a study of T cells in Graves' hyperthyroidism and ophthalmopathy (dated by TCRdb to the late 2010s). Broadly, across the study: Peripheral blood was sampled at the time of initial diagnosis, prior to any treatment. To identify distinguishing TCR V-J signatures, a discovery cohort of about 100 patients was used, comprising fewer than 45 with Graves' ophthalmopathy and under 60 with stable Graves' hyperthyroidism. Prospective prediction of ophthalmopathy was tested in an independent validation cohort consisting of fewer than 20 hyperthyroidism patients and approximately 16 patients who later progressed to ophthalmopathy. The roughly 99 discovery patients were divided at random into training and test sets in a 7:3 ratio. In addition, the study compared T-cell repertoires in thyroid tissue and in blood from five to seven Graves' hyperthyroidism patients. Following sampling, methimazole starting at 30 mg daily was given to hyperthyroidism patients, and high-dose intravenous methylprednisolone was given to ophthalmopathy patients. The paper reports TCR Vbeta CDR3 sequencing of more than 120 peripheral blood samples: around 41 ophthalmopathy, roughly 80 hyperthyroidism and some 17 progressor patients.

There are many counts of this clonotype. This clone's antigen is unknown. Base qualities are not recorded, but no much larger clone differs from it by a single base. The TCR beta CDR3 regions were amplified from RNA transcripts. A first-round RT-PCR of the TCR CDR3 used the HTBI primer set with the Qiagen OneStep RT-PCR kit. A second multiplex PCR round built the libraries, followed by size selection and purification. Paired-end sequencing of the libraries was performed with 100 bp reads on an Illumina HiSeq2000. The original methods were these. Raw data were processed with SOAPnuke, discarding reads with adapters, uncalled bases, mean Phred below 15, or no exact constant-primer or identifier match. High-quality paired reads were merged with COPE v1.2.5, and unique nucleotide sequences were defined as clonotypes. MiTCR v1.1 was used to align clonotypes to the IMGT TRBV, TRBD and TRBJ reference segments. The analysis was restricted to V-J combinations with a frequency above 0.0001, which together covered 99% to 99.2% of the repertoires. A TCS score was defined as the ratio between F50 (clonal expansion) and ExV (chaos), using BLOSUM62-based TCRdist between CDR3 peptides within each V-J. Welch's t-statistics and random forest reduced several hundred V-J features to roughly 13, which were used in a naive Bayes classifier (R e1071). Thyroid-blood repertoire similarity was quantified with the Morisita-Horn index. TCRdb took the public reads, trimmed them with fastp at Q25, ran MiXCR for clone calling and kept in-frame beta chains. Duplicate CDR3 protein sequences are folded into a single record with the most common DNA and genes. The V and J calls, along with clone size, are taken from TCRdb and not from the paper's own processing. This sample comprises about 610,000 distinct CDR3 sequences, 14% to 15% of them detected only once. The ten largest clones add up to 3.5% to 4.5% of the sample.

What the research found in general, with its limitations: A 13 V-J signature model separated ophthalmopathy from stable hyperthyroidism, with roughly 88% sensitivity and approximately 81% specificity in cross-validation and 80%/75% in testing. No statistical method was used to set the sample size in advance, and investigators knew the group allocation. Most expanded thyroid clonotypes (frequency above 0.001) were also detected in blood, suggesting blood repertoires may reflect thyroid immune responses. In validation, the model predicted progression to ophthalmopathy with roughly 66% sensitivity and roughly 75% specificity, a median of about 6.7 months before onset.

The germline V gene sets CDR1 to SGHAT and CDR2 to FQNNGV. Cut back by 1 base and 5 bases, the V and J ends lie 3 bases apart. From its cysteine to its phenylalanine, the CDR3 spans 13 amino acids. Left in the record is the CDR3 DNA by itself, 39 bases read in frame from the first base. Ophthalmopathy patients had moderately to severely active disease, with a Clinical Activity Score of 3 or more, a NOSPECS grade of 4 or more, and a disease duration of less than 3 months. Exclusion was applied to patients with uncontrolled infections, other autoimmune diseases, pregnancy or lactation. Diagnoses were based on clinical symptoms, serum thyroxine and TRAb, thyroid ultrasound and orbital computed tomography. Ficoll-Paque density gradient centrifugation was used to isolate PBMCs from around 10 ml of fresh peripheral blood. Total RNA was extracted with Trizol reagent, and quality was checked on an Agilent 2100 Bioanalyzer.

Sequencing was carried out using blood. Recombination connected TRBV11-2 to TRBJ1-6; a confident D gene designation cannot be given. The receptor comes from a woman aged 40 to 55 with Graves' ophthalmopathy. CDR3 reads: CASSLAHNSPLHF. The DNA sequence reads TGTGCCAGCAGCTTAGCGCATAATTCACCCCTCCACTTT. Reference TRBV11-2 and TRBJ1-6 proteins supply the regions before and after the CDR3; the full variable domain is: EAGVAQSPRYKIIEKRQSVAFWCNPISGHATLYWYQQILGQGPKLLIQFQNNGVVDDSQLPKDRFSAERLKGVDSTLKIQPAKLEDSAVYLCASSLAHNSPLHFGNGTRLTVT.